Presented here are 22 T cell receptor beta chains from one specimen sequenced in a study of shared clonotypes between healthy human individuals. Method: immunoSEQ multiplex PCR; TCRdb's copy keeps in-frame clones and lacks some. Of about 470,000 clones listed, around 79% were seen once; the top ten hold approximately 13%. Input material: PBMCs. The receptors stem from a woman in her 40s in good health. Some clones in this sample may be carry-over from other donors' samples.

The CDR3 region has the DNA TGTGCCAGCAGTTCGCCCTTGACAGGGGGAAGGGAAAAACTGTTTTTT. Its translation is CASSSPLTGGREKLFF. This chain connects TRBV28 to TRBJ1-4, with 9 positions matching TRBD1. The CDR3 consists of 16 residues. The V and J ends lost 4 bases and 8 bases, in that order; junction bases with no gene match: 11. CDR1 is MDHEN and CDR2 is SYDVKM in the germline V gene.

This CDR3 reads CASSLAIETQYF. For the CDR3, the DNA is TGTGCCAGCAGCTTAGCGATCGAGACCCAGTACTTC. The chain recombines TRBV7-5 with TRBJ2-5. TRBV7-5 is marked as a pseudogene. The CDR3 has 12 residues.

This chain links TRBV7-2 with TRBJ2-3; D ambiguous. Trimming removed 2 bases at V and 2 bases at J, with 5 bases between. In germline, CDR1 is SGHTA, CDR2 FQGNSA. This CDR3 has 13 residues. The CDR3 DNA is TGTGCCAGCAGCTTAATCCCCACAGATACGCAGTATTTT. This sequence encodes CASSLIPTDTQYF.

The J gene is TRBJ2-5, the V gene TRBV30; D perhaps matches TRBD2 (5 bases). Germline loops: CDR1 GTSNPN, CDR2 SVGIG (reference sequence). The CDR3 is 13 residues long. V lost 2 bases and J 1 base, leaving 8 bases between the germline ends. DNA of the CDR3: TGTGCCTGGAGTCACCGGGGCCAAGAGACCCAGTACTTC. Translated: CAWSHRGQETQYF.

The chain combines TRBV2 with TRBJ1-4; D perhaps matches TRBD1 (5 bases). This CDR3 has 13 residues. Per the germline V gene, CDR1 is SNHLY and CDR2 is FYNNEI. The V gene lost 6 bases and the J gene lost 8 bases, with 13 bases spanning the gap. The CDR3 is CASRRDRREKLFF. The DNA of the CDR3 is TGTGCCAGCAGGCGGGACCGAAGGGAAAAACTGTTTTTT.

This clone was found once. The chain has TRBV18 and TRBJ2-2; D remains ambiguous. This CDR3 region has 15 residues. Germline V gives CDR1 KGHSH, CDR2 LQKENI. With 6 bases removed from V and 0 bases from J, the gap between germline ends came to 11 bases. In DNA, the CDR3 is TGTGCCAGCTCCTCCGACGGCCCGAACACCGGGGAGCTGTTTTTT. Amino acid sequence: CASSSDGPNTGELFF. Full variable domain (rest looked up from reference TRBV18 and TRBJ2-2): NAGVMQNPRHLVRRRGQEARLRCSPMKGHSHVYWYRQLPEEGLKFMVYLQKENIIDESGMPKERFSAEFPKEGPSILRIQQVVRGDSAAYFCASSSDGPNTGELFFGEGSRLTVL.

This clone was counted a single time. In DNA, the CDR3 is TGTGCCAGTAGTATCGGACAGTTCCAAGAGACCCAGTACTTC. As protein: CASSIGQFQETQYF. The chain has TRBV19 and TRBJ2-5; tentatively, D is TRBD1 (6 bases). The germline V gene encodes CDR1 LNHDA and CDR2 SQIVND (reference sequence). V gave up 3 bases and J gave up 1 base, with 9 bases separating them. This CDR3 spans 14 amino acids.

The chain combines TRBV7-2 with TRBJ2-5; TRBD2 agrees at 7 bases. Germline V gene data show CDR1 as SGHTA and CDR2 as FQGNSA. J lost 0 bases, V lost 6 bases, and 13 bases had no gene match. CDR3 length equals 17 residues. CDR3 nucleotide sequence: TGTGCCAGCAGGCTTGGGAGGGGTTGGGGAAACCAAGAGACCCAGTACTTC. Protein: CASRLGRGWGNQETQYF.

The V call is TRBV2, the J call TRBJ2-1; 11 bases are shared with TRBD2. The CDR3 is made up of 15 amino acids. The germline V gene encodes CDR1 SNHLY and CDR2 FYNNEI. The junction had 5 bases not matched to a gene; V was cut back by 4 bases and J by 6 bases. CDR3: CASSGTSGRGNEQFF. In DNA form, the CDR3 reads TGTGCCAGCAGTGGAACTAGCGGGAGAGGCAATGAGCAGTTCTTC. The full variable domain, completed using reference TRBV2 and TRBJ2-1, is EPEVTQTPSHQVTQMGQEVILRCVPISNHLYFYWYRQILGQKVEFLVSFYNNEISEKSEIFDDQFSVERPDGSNFTLKIRSTKLEDSAMYFCASSGTSGRGNEQFFGPGTRLTVL.

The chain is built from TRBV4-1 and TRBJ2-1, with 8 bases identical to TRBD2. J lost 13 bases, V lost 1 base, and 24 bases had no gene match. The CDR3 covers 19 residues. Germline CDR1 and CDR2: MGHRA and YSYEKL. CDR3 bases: TGCGCCAGCAGCCAAGGGGTAGGCGCTAGCGGGCGCCCAATGAGCCCCCAGTTCTTC. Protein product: CASSQGVGASGRPMSPQFF.

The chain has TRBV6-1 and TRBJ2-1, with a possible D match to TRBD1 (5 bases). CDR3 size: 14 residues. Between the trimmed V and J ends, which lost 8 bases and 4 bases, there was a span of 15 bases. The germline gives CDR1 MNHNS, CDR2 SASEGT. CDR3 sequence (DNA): TGTGCCAGCGGTATAACAGGCCTATACAATGAGCAGTTCTTC. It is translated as CASGITGLYNEQFF.

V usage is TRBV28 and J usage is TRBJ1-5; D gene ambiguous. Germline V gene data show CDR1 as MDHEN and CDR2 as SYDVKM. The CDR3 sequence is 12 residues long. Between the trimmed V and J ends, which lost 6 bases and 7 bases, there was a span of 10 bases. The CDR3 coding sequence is TGTGCCAGCAGCCGGTTGGCGCAGCCCCAGCATTTT. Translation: CASSRLAQPQHF.

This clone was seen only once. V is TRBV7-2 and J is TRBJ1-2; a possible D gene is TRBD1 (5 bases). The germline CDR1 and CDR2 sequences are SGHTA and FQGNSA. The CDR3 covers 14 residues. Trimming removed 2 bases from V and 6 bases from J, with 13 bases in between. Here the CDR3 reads CASSLSQGLDGYTF. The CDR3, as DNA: TGTGCCAGCAGCTTATCCCAGGGTTTGGATGGCTACACCTTC.

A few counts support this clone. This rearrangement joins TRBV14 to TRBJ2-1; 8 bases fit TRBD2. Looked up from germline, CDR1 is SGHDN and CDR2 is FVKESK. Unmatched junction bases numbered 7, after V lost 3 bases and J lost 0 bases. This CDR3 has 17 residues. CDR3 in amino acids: CASSQGISGSSYNEQFF. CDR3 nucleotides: TGTGCCAGCAGCCAGGGGATAAGCGGGAGCTCCTACAATGAGCAGTTCTTC.

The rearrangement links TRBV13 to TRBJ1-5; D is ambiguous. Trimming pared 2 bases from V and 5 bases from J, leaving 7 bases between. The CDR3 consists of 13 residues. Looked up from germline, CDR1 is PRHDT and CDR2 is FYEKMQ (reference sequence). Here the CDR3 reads CASSLRRDQPQHF. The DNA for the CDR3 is TGTGCCAGCAGCTTAAGGAGGGATCAGCCCCAGCATTTT.

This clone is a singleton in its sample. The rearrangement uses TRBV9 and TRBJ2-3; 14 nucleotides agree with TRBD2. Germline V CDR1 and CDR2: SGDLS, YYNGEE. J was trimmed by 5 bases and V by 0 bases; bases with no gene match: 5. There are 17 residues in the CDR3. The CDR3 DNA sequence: TGTGCCAGCAGCGTAGCTACGGGACTAGCGGGAGAAGATACGCAGTATTTT. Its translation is CASSVATGLAGEDTQYF.

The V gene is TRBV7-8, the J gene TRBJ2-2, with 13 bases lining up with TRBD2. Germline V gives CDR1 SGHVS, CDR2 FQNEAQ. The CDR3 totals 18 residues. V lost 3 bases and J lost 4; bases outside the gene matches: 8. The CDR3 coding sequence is TGTGCCAGCAGCTTTGGATACGGACTAGCGGGAGTCACCGGGGAGCTGTTTTTT. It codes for CASSFGYGLAGVTGELFF. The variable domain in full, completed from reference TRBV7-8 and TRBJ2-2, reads GAGVSQSPRYKVAKRGQDVALRCDPISGHVSLFWYQQALGQGPEFLTYFQNEAQLDKSGLPSDRFFAERPEGSVSTLKIQRTQQEDSAVYLCASSFGYGLAGVTGELFFGEGSRLTVL.

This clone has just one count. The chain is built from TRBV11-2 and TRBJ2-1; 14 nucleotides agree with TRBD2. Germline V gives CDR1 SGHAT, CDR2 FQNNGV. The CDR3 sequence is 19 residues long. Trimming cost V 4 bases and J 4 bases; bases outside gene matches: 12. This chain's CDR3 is CASSSLAPGTSGRYNEQFF. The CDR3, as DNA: TGTGCCAGCAGCTCTCTCGCCCCTGGGACTAGCGGGAGATACAATGAGCAGTTCTTC.

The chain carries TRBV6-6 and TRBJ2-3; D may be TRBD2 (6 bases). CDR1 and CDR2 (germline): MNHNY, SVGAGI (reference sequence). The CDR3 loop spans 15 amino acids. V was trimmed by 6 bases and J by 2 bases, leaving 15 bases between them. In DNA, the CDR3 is TGTGCCAGCAGAGTGAGCGGGCGACCCACAGATACGCAGTATTTT. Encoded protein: CASRVSGRPTDTQYF.

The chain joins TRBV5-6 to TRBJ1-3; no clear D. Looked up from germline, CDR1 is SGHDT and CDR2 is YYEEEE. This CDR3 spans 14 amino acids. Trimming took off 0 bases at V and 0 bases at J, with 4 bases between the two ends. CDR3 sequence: CASSLVSSGNTIYF. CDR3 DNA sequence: TGTGCCAGCAGCTTGGTGAGCTCTGGAAACACCATATATTTT.

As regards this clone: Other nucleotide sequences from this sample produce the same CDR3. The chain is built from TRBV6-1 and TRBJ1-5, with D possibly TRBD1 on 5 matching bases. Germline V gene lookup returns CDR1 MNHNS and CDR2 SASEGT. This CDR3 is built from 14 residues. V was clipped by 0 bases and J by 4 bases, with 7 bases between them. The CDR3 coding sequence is TGTGCCAGCAGTGAAGCGGGGGGGAATCAGCCCCAGCATTTT. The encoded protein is CASSEAGGNQPQHF.

CDR3 loop: CASSLRPGLASYEQYF. Written as DNA, the CDR3 is TGTGCCAGCAGCCTAAGGCCGGGGCTAGCCTCCTACGAGCAGTACTTC. The chain has TRBV28 and TRBJ2-7, with D perhaps TRBD1 or TRBD2 (5 bases each). V was cut by 6 bases and J by 0 bases, with 18 bases left in between. Germline CDR1 MDHEN, CDR2 SYDVKM. The CDR3 extends over 16 amino acids.